This T cell receptor beta chain appears in the sequencing data of a study of T cell repertoires in cytomegalovirus infection. TCRdb analysed the reads with MiXCR anew, one entry per CDR3 protein. Of under 90,000 distinct CDR3 sequences in the sample, approximately 43% were seen once. The germline gives CDR1 SGHVS, CDR2 FQNEAQ. Trimming took 2 bases from V and 4 from J; bases not matched to a gene: 6. CDR3 length: 15 amino acids. This clonotype was counted only a few times. The antigen remains unidentified. Sample: CD8+ T cells from cultured PBMCs, taken from culture after CMV antigen stimulation. The rearrangement joins TRBV7-8 to TRBJ2-7; TRBD1 aligns across 9 bases. The sequence was obtained from a human donor in good health (CMV status not recorded). Some clones in this sample may be carry-over from other donors' samples. The CDR3, as DNA: TGTGCCAGCAGCTTACAGGGGACAGGGAGGTACGAGCAGTACTTC. As protein: CASSLQGTGRYEQYF.